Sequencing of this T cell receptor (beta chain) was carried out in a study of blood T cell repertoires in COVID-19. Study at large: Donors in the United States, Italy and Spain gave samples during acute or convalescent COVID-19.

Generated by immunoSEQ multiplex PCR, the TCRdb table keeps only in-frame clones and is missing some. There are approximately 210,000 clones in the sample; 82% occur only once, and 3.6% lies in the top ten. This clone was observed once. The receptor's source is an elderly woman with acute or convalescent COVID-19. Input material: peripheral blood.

The CDR3 reads CATSDPGTGGPNEQFF. The CDR3 region has the DNA TGTGCCACCAGTGATCCCGGGACAGGGGGTCCTAATGAGCAGTTCTTC. This rearrangement joins TRBV24-1 to TRBJ2-1, with 11 nucleotides matching TRBD1. The CDR3 is made up of 16 amino acids. With V trimmed by 3 bases and J by 7 bases, 7 bases remained unmatched. Germline CDR1 reads KGHDR; CDR2 reads SFDVKD.